Sequencing of this T cell receptor beta chain was carried out in a study of OX40 agonist ivuxolimab in advanced cancers. Study conclusions and caveats: With doses of 0.1-3.0 mg/kg, partial responders showed among the lowest clonal expansion. Expanded clones belonging to CD8+ T cells outnumbered, on average, those of CD4+. Among some nonresponders, normalized T-cell clonal expansion was also low.

Turning to this clone: What it recognizes is unknown.

Germline V CDR1 and CDR2: SGHTA, FQGNSA. CDR3 length: 14 amino acids. The ends were cut back, 2 bases at V and 4 bases at J, with 9 bases in the middle. Blood samples were obtained at baseline, cycle 4 day 1, and cycle 7 day 1. Profiled with immunoSEQ multiplex PCR; TCRdb holds only in-frame clones, not every one. The data contain some 87,000 clones, roughly 87% of them singletons. The sample consisted of CD4+ or CD8+ T cells sorted from blood, taken in a trial of the OX40 agonist ivuxolimab. This receptor was taken from an adult with an advanced solid tumor such as melanoma, head and neck, liver or kidney cancer. V usage is TRBV7-2 and J usage is TRBJ1-3; no firm D call. The DNA of the CDR3 is TGTGCCAGCAGCTTACTACCGGAGGGAAACACCATATATTTT. This sequence encodes CASSLLPEGNTIYF.